This passage covers 10 T cell receptor beta chains from one sample sequenced in a study of CD8 T cells in Susac syndrome (dated by TCRdb to about 2019). Receptors were amplified or captured by the immunoSEQ multiplex PCR assay. RNA was extracted using the RNeasy kit, and about 0.5 to 1 microgram was reverse transcribed with random hexamers. The public reads were quality trimmed at Q25 with fastp and then assembled into clones with MiXCR by TCRdb, keeping productive beta chains. Entries are consolidated by CDR3 protein sequence, retaining the most common genes and DNA. In all, the sample holds around 300,000 distinct CDR3 sequences, and roughly nine tenths of those were seen once. The ten top clones hold more than 0.06% of the sample. What was sequenced was CD4+ T cells from PBMCs. Receptor source: a human donor with multiple sclerosis.

The chain employs TRBV20-1 and TRBJ2-7, with 7 bases lining up with TRBD1. The CDR3 totals 15 residues. V gave up 2 bases and J gave up 6 bases; unmatched junction bases: 13. Germline values: CDR1 DFQATT, CDR2 SNEGSKA (reference sequence). In nucleotides, the CDR3 is TGCAGTGCTAGACTAACGACAGGGCTTCCGGGCGAGCAGTACTTC. Encoded protein: CSARLTTGLPGEQYF.

The chain joins TRBV20-1 to TRBJ1-1, with TRBD1 matching over 8 bases. The germline V gene has CDR1 DFQATT and CDR2 SNEGSKA (reference sequence). There are 13 residues in the CDR3. The J segment lost 3 bases and the V segment lost 6 bases, leaving 6 bases of the junction unmatched. CDR3 sequence reads: CSAQGQADTEAFF. Written as DNA, the CDR3 is TGCAGTGCACAGGGACAGGCGGACACTGAAGCTTTCTTT.

The V call is TRBV6-5, the J call TRBJ2-1; tentatively, D is TRBD1 (9 bases). CDR1 and CDR2 from the germline V gene are MNHEY and SVGAGI. The CDR3 is made up of 15 amino acids. The V gene lost 5 bases and the J gene lost 4 bases, with 15 bases spanning the gap. The CDR3 here is CASSRGGTGYNEQFF. DNA for the CDR3: TGTGCCAGCAGTCGCGGGGGGACAGGGTACAATGAGCAGTTCTTC.

This clonotype was counted only a few times. The chain recombines TRBV29-1 with TRBJ2-7, with a tentative D call TRBD1 (5 bases). Trimming stripped 6 bases from V and 6 bases from J, with 24 bases between. Germline CDR1 is SQVTM and CDR2 is ANQGSEA. This CDR3 spans 15 amino acids. In DNA form, the CDR3 reads TGCAGCGTGACCTCCCGTGGGGCCGAGTCTTCCGAGCAGTACTTC. The encoded protein is CSVTSRGAESSEQYF.

The chain recombines TRBV3-1 with TRBJ2-5; D tentatively reads TRBD1 or TRBD2 (6 bases each). Per germline, CDR1 LGHDT and CDR2 YNNKEL (reference sequence). V dropped 4 bases and J dropped 8 bases, with 23 bases sitting between them. CDR3 size: 16 residues. CDR3 protein: CASSLSGGGRPGTQYF. The CDR3 DNA reads TGTGCCAGCAGCCTCTCCGGAGGGGGACGACCTGGAACCCAGTACTTC.

The V gene is TRBV6-1, the J gene TRBJ1-2; 7 nucleotides line up with TRBD1. Germline lookup yields CDR1 MNHNS and CDR2 SASEGT. The length of the CDR3 is 15 residues. The V and J ends lost 2 bases and 4 bases, in that order; junction bases with no gene match: 7. CDR3 bases: TGTGCCAGCAGTGAATGGACAGGCGAAGCCTATGGCTACACCTTC. Translating it yields CASSEWTGEAYGYTF.

The chain has TRBV5-4 and TRBJ2-7; 7 bases line up with TRBD2. This CDR3 is 12 amino acids long. The ends lost 9 bases at V and 3 bases at J; junction bases unmatched: 6. CDR1 and CDR2 from the germline V gene are SGHNT and YYREEE (reference sequence). The CDR3 DNA is TGTGCCATGAGGACTAGAGGCTACGAGCAGTACTTC. Its protein product is CAMRTRGYEQYF.

A remark on this clonotype: One end of the junction fails to match germline, which may point to a read error. V and J are TRBV2 and TRBJ2-1; 8 bases align to TRBD2. This CDR3 spans 12 amino acids. Germline lookup yields CDR1 SNHLY and CDR2 FYNNEI. This CDR3 reads CASSEWGLVGLF. DNA of the CDR3: TGTGCCAGCAGTGAGTGGGGACTAGTTGGGCTCTTC.

This clonotype was recorded once. This chain links TRBV5-1 with TRBJ1-1, with D tentatively TRBD1 (5 bases). Deletions cut 4 bases from V and 7 bases from J, with 11 bases between. This CDR3 has 12 residues. CDR1 and CDR2 (germline): SGHRS, YFSETQ. The CDR3: CASSRGKDEAFF. Here the CDR3 DNA reads TGCGCCAGCAGCAGGGGTAAGGATGAAGCTTTCTTT.

This chain joins TRBV4-1 and TRBJ1-5; 8 bases are shared with TRBD1. CDR3 length: 16 amino acids. Germline trimming cut 4 bases from V and 9 bases from J; bases unmatched to any gene: 14. Germline CDR1 MGHRA, CDR2 YSYEKL. The CDR3 spells CASSPPQGADVWPQHF. The CDR3 DNA reads as TGCGCCAGCAGCCCACCCCAGGGGGCCGATGTGTGGCCCCAGCATTTT.